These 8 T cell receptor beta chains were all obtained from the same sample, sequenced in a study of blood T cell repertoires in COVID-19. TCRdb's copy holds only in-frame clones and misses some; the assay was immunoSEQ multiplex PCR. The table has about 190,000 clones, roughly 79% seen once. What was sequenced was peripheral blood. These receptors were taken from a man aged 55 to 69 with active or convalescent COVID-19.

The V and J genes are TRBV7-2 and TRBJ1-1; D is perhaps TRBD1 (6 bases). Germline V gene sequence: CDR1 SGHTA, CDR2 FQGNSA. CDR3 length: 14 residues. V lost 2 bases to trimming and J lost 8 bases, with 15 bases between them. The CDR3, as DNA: TGTGCCAGCAGCTTAAATAATGGGGGCGTGGAAGCTTTCTTT. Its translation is CASSLNNGGVEAFF.

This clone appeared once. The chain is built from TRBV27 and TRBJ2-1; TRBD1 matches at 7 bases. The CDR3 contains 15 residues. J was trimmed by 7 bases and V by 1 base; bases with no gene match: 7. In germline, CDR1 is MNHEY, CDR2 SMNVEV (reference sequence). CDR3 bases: TGTGCCAGCAGTTTATTCCCAGGGGGTTGGAATGAGCAGTTCTTC. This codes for CASSLFPGGWNEQFF.

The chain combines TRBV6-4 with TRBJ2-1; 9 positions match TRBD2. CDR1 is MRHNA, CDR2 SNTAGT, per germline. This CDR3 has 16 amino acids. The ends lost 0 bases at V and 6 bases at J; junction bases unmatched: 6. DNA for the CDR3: TGTGCCAGCAGTGACTCCCGGCTAGCGGGGATCAATGAGCAGTTCTTC. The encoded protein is CASSDSRLAGINEQFF.

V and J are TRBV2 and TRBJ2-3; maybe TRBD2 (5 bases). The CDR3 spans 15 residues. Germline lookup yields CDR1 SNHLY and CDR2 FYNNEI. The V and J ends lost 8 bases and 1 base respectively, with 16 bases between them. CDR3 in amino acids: CASLPTTGGTDTQYF. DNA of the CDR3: TGTGCCAGCCTTCCGACTACTGGGGGCACAGATACGCAGTATTTT.

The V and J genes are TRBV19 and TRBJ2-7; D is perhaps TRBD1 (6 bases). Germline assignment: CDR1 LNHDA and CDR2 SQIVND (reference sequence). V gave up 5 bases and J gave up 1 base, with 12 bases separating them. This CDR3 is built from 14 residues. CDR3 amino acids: CASSYRDTSYEQYF. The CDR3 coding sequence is TGTGCCAGTAGTTACCGGGACACATCCTACGAGCAGTACTTC.

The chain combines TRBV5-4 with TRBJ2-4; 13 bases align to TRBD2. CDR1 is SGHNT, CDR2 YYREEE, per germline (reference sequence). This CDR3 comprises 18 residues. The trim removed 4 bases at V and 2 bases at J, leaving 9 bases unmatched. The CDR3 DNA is TGTGCCAGCAGCGATGGGACTAGCGGGATGGTGACCAAAAACATTCAGTACTTC. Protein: CASSDGTSGMVTKNIQYF.

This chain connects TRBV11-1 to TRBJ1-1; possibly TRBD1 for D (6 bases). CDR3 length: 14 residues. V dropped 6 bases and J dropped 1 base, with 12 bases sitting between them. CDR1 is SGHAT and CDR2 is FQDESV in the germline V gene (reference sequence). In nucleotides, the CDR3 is TGTGCCAGCAGTTTGGCAGGGGCGAACACTGAAGCTTTCTTT. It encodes CASSLAGANTEAFF.

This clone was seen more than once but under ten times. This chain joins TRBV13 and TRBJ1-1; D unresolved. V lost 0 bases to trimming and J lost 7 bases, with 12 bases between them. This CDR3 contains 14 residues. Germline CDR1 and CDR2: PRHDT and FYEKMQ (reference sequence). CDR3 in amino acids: CASSLGREWSEAFF. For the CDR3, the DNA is TGTGCCAGCAGCTTAGGCCGAGAATGGAGTGAAGCTTTCTTT.